The 11 T cell receptor beta chains below come from one sample, sequenced in a study of blood T cell repertoires in COVID-19. The protocol was immunoSEQ multiplex PCR, while the TCRdb copy is restricted to in-frame clones and leaves out a portion. The data show over 90,000 clones, with 84% seen just once and approximately 12% held by the top ten. Sequencing was carried out using peripheral blood. All receptors come from a human donor in a cohort sampled during active COVID-19.

This clone is a singleton in its sample. This sequence joins TRBV5-4 and TRBJ2-7, with 7 nucleotides matching TRBD1. V was clipped by 2 bases and J by 1 base; unmatched bases: 3. From germline, CDR1 is SGHNT and CDR2 YYREEE (reference sequence). The CDR3 covers 14 residues. In nucleotides, the CDR3 is TGTGCCAGCAGCTTAGTGGACAGGTCCTACGAGCAGTACTTC. Its protein is CASSLVDRSYEQYF.

The chain recombines TRBV5-1 with TRBJ1-2; 9 positions match TRBD1. V trimming: 6 bases; J trimming: 3 bases; junction bases outside the gene matches: 6. CDR1 and CDR2 (germline): SGHRS, YFSETQ. This CDR3 is built from 14 residues. CDR3 amino acids: CASIPTGGYYGYTF. CDR3 coding DNA: TGCGCCAGCATCCCGACAGGGGGGTACTATGGCTACACCTTC.

The chain joins TRBV7-8 to TRBJ2-2; TRBD2 is a possible D gene (6 bases). The ends were cut back, 11 bases at V and 1 base at J, with 8 bases in the middle. From germline, CDR1 is SGHVS and CDR2 FQNEAQ. The CDR3 sequence is 12 residues long. In DNA, the CDR3 is TGTGCCGCGGGGAGGAACACCGGGGAGCTGTTTTTT. This translates into CAAGRNTGELFF.

The rearrangement links TRBV19 to TRBJ1-4; 9 positions agree with TRBD1. The CDR3 has 15 amino acids. Germline V gives CDR1 LNHDA, CDR2 SQIVND (reference sequence). The V segment lost 5 bases and the J segment 8 bases; nucleotides outside the gene matches: 9. Here the CDR3 DNA reads TGTGCCAGTAGTCGGACAGGGGAGAGGGGGGAAAAACTGTTTTTT. Its translation is CASSRTGERGEKLFF.

The V and J genes are TRBV7-9 and TRBJ1-5, with TRBD1 identical over 9 bases. The CDR3 has 16 residues. The junction had 7 bases not matched to a gene; V was cut back by 0 bases and J by 7 bases. CDR1 is SEHNR and CDR2 is FQNEAQ in the germline V gene (reference sequence). The CDR3 DNA reads as TGTGCCAGCAGCTTAGCCGGGACAGGGCCAGGCCAGCCCCAGCATTTT. Its protein is CASSLAGTGPGQPQHF.

The chain carries TRBV7-2 and TRBJ1-5; possibly TRBD1 for D (5 bases). The length of the CDR3 is 15 residues. Germline V gene sequence: CDR1 SGHTA, CDR2 FQGNSA. Trimming pared 1 base from V and 4 bases from J, leaving 11 bases between. The CDR3 here is CASSLGRDWNQPQHF. The CDR3 coding sequence is TGTGCCAGCAGCTTAGGCCGGGACTGGAATCAGCCCCAGCATTTT.

The chain links TRBV20-1 to TRBJ2-7; D remains ambiguous. Germline V CDR1 and CDR2: DFQATT, SNEGSKA (reference sequence). This CDR3 is 13 amino acids long. V shed 4 bases and J shed 3 bases, with 13 bases lying between them. CDR3 coding DNA: TGCAGTGCTAATGACAAGAGGTACTACGAGCAGTACTTC. Protein: CSANDKRYYEQYF.

In this sample, this clone turned up a few times. The gene calls are TRBV5-1 and TRBJ2-5; D gene unclear. The CDR3 sequence is 15 residues long. Trimming shortened V by 0 bases and J by 1 base, and 10 bases separated the two germline ends. CDR1 SGHRS and CDR2 YFSETQ come from the germline V gene. The CDR3 region is CASSLGGLTQETQYF. The CDR3 DNA reads TGCGCCAGCAGCTTGGGCGGCCTAACCCAAGAGACCCAGTACTTC.

The rearrangement links TRBV19 to TRBJ2-5; 8 bases agree with TRBD2. J gave up 5 bases and V 3 bases, and 5 bases lay outside the gene matches. This CDR3 is built from 14 residues. Germline V gene sequence: CDR1 LNHDA, CDR2 SQIVND (reference sequence). The CDR3 here is CASSIPSSGETQYF. As DNA, the CDR3 is TGTGCCAGTAGTATCCCATCTAGCGGGGAGACCCAGTACTTC.

The chain links TRBV5-8 to TRBJ2-1; 7 bases match TRBD1. CDR3 length: 15 amino acids. The trim removed 3 bases at V and 2 bases at J, leaving 5 bases unmatched. Germline lookup yields CDR1 SGHTS and CDR2 YDEGEE. CDR3 DNA: TGTGCCAGCAGCTCATCCGGGACAGCCTACAATGAGCAGTTCTTC. This encodes CASSSSGTAYNEQFF.

The V and J genes are TRBV5-6 and TRBJ1-5, with TRBD1 matching over 9 bases. V shed 3 bases, J shed 4 bases, and the junction held 5 bases outside the gene matches. The germline V gene encodes CDR1 SGHDT and CDR2 YYEEEE. The length of the CDR3 is 15 residues. The CDR3 is CASSSGQGRNQPQHF. Written as DNA, the CDR3 is TGTGCCAGCAGCTCAGGACAGGGGAGGAATCAGCCCCAGCATTTT.